Below are 30 T cell receptor beta chains sequenced from a single sample in a study of blood T cells in healthy people across ages. A second PCR, run for roughly 7 to 12 cycles, used a sample-barcoded 5' primer plus a J-beta primer mix. MiXCR, run by TCRdb on the 5' RACE reads, gives a single entry per CDR3 protein. This table has 800,000 to 950,000 distinct CDR3 sequences, approximately 49% appearing once. The specimen sequenced was blood. These receptor sequences come from a man aged 30 to 39 in good health.

The sample holds a few counts of this clonotype. The J gene is TRBJ2-1, the V gene TRBV24-1, with 7 bases lining up with TRBD1. In germline, CDR1 is KGHDR, CDR2 SFDVKD. The CDR3 length is 17 residues. With 4 bases clipped from V and 0 bases from J, the junction kept 8 bases outside the gene matches. This CDR3 reads CATSDTGQVRSYNEQFF. The CDR3, as DNA: TGTGCCACCAGTGACACCGGACAGGTACGCTCCTACAATGAGCAGTTCTTC.

CDR3 loop: CASSASGNTQYF. The CDR3 DNA reads as TGTGCCAGCAGCGCCTCAGGGAATACGCAGTATTTT. This sequence joins TRBV7-9 and TRBJ2-3; a weak D match, TRBD1 (5 bases). The CDR3 covers 12 residues. Germline V gene sequence: CDR1 SEHNR, CDR2 FQNEAQ (reference sequence). Trimming removed 5 bases at V and 7 bases at J, with 10 bases between.

The table lists this clonotype with a count of one. The chain uses TRBV20-1 and TRBJ2-1; D ambiguous. Germline CDR1 DFQATT, CDR2 SNEGSKA (reference sequence). The CDR3 contains 16 residues. The germline V and J ends were trimmed by 2 bases and 2 bases, with 16 bases remaining between them. CDR3 bases: TGCAGTGCTAGATGGTTGCGGCACCTCCCCTACAATGAGCAGTTCTTC. This codes for CSARWLRHLPYNEQFF.

This clonotype came up a few times. The V and J genes are TRBV7-2 and TRBJ1-2, with TRBD1 as a possible D gene (6 bases). Trimming took off 2 bases at V and 8 bases at J, with 15 bases between the two ends. Germline CDR1 and CDR2: SGHTA and FQGNSA. The CDR3 has 14 amino acids. For the CDR3, the DNA is TGTGCCAGCAGCTTAACCCGGGGGCTGCGCGGCTACACCTTC. It specifies CASSLTRGLRGYTF.

This clonotype came up many times. The chain has TRBV2 and TRBJ1-4; unclear D gene. Germline CDR1 reads SNHLY; CDR2 reads FYNNEI. Trimming left V 8 bases short and J 5 bases short, with 15 bases between. The length of the CDR3 is 14 residues. CDR3 bases: TGTGCCAGCGTCATCGACACAGTAAATGAAAAACTGTTTTTT. This gives the protein CASVIDTVNEKLFF.

The J gene is TRBJ2-5, the V gene TRBV18, with D unclear. CDR1 is KGHSH and CDR2 is LQKENI in the germline V gene. This CDR3 is 16 amino acids long. With 4 bases removed from V and 0 bases from J, the gap between germline ends came to 15 bases. CDR3 protein: CASSLGLTPYQETQYF. The CDR3 region has the DNA TGTGCCAGCTCACTCGGGTTAACACCGTACCAAGAGACCCAGTACTTC.

This clonotype showed up just once. The chain joins TRBV4-1 to TRBJ2-4; 7 positions agree with TRBD1. Germline CDR1 is MGHRA and CDR2 is YSYEKL. The CDR3 length is 15 residues. V lost 4 bases and J lost 8; bases outside the gene matches: 11. CDR3 coding DNA: TGCGCCAGCAGCCCGGGACAGACTCGAGGAGACATTCAGTACTTC. Protein sequence: CASSPGQTRGDIQYF.

In this sample, this clonotype turned up once. The J gene is TRBJ1-5, the V gene TRBV29-1; D gene ambiguous. Per the germline V gene, CDR1 is SQVTM and CDR2 is ANQGSEA. The V and J ends lost 7 bases and 0 bases respectively, with 16 bases between them. The CDR3 has 15 residues. CDR3 protein: CSAHLRWHSNQPQHF. The CDR3 DNA is TGCAGCGCCCACTTGAGGTGGCATAGCAATCAGCCCCAGCATTTT.

This clonotype was counted only a few times. The rearrangement links TRBV19 to TRBJ2-7; 8 nucleotides agree with TRBD1. Germline CDR1 is LNHDA and CDR2 is SQIVND (reference sequence). The V segment lost 6 bases and the J segment 3 bases; nucleotides outside the gene matches: 4. The CDR3 spans 13 residues. CDR3 DNA sequence: TGTGCCAGTAGGCCCGACAGGGGCTACGAGCAGTACTTC. Its translation: CASRPDRGYEQYF.

J is TRBJ1-1 and V is TRBV4-2; no clear D. V was trimmed by 4 bases and J by 0 bases, leaving 12 bases between them. CDR3 length equals 15 residues. Germline loops: CDR1 LGHNA, CDR2 YNFKEQ. CDR3 residues: CASSLSQTMNTEAFF. The CDR3 DNA reads as TGTGCCAGCAGCCTGTCTCAGACCATGAACACTGAAGCTTTCTTT.

The gene calls are TRBV7-2 and TRBJ1-2, with 8 nucleotides matching TRBD1. The CDR3 contains 13 residues. Trimming removed 4 bases from V and 7 bases from J; junction bases left unmatched: 5. Germline V lookup: CDR1 SGHTA, CDR2 FQGNSA. In nucleotides, the CDR3 is TGTGCCAGCAGCTGGGACAGGAGTGGTGGCTACACCTTC. Its protein is CASSWDRSGGYTF. The full variable domain, its missing parts supplied by reference TRBV7-2 and TRBJ1-2, is GAGVSQSPSNKVTEKGKDVELRCDPISGHTALYWYRQSLGQGLEFLIYFQGNSAPDKSGLPSDRFSAERTGGSVSTLTIQRTQQEDSAVYLCASSWDRSGGYTFGSGTRLTVV.

The chain has TRBV5-1 and TRBJ1-1; no reliable D call. From germline, CDR1 is SGHRS and CDR2 YFSETQ. Between the trimmed V and J ends, which lost 2 bases and 1 base, there was a span of 15 bases. The CDR3 is 16 amino acids. CDR3 in DNA: TGCGCCAGCAGCTTCTCTCCCCGGGGTCAGAACACTGAAGCTTTCTTT. Its translation is CASSFSPRGQNTEAFF.

The chain couples TRBV30 to TRBJ1-6; tentative D call: TRBD1 (6 bases). The germline V gene has CDR1 GTSNPN and CDR2 SVGIG (reference sequence). The CDR3 spans 15 residues. V was cut by 2 bases and J by 0 bases, with 8 bases left in between. CDR3 coding DNA: TGTGCCTGGAGTCCAGGGGTCTCCTATAATTCACCCCTCCACTTT. Its translation is CAWSPGVSYNSPLHF.

This clonotype came up a few times. The CDR3 DNA follows: TGTGCCAGCAGTCCCCGGGACAGGGGCGGCTACACCTTC. Protein sequence: CASSPRDRGGYTF. This chain uses TRBV27 with TRBJ1-2; 10 bases line up with TRBD1. This CDR3 is built from 13 residues. Germline V CDR1 and CDR2: MNHEY, SMNVEV (reference sequence). V trimming: 5 bases; J trimming: 8 bases; junction bases outside the gene matches: 5.

This clonotype was counted only a few times. The chain links TRBV4-2 to TRBJ2-3, with TRBD1 matching 7 bases. J was trimmed by 0 bases and V by 10 bases; bases with no gene match: 10. The CDR3 sequence is 15 residues long. CDR1 and CDR2 from the germline V gene are LGHNA and YNFKEQ. The CDR3 nucleotides are TGTGCCACTAGTCCCGGGACAGCTAGCACAGATACGCAGTATTTT. Its protein is CATSPGTASTDTQYF.

The chain is built from TRBV4-2 and TRBJ1-2; D not certain. Per germline, CDR1 LGHNA and CDR2 YNFKEQ. This CDR3 contains 19 residues. Trimming left V 7 bases short and J 4 bases short, with 31 bases between. The CDR3 sequence: CASIPSLATNAESLYGYTF. DNA of the CDR3: TGTGCCAGCATCCCCAGCCTAGCCACTAATGCGGAGTCCCTCTATGGCTACACCTTC.

In its sample, this clonotype was seen a few times. This chain uses TRBV14 with TRBJ1-2, with D maybe TRBD1 (5 bases). V was clipped by 2 bases and J by 0 bases, with 7 bases between them. This CDR3 comprises 14 residues. Looked up from germline, CDR1 is SGHDN and CDR2 is FVKESK. DNA of the CDR3: TGTGCCAGCAGCCAAACGGGGCCTAACTATGGCTACACCTTC. Translating gives CASSQTGPNYGYTF. Together with reference TRBV14 and TRBJ1-2, the CDR3 gives the full variable domain: EAGVTQFPSHSVIEKGQTVTLRCDPISGHDNLYWYRRVMGKEIKFLLHFVKESKQDESGMPNNRFLAERTGGTYSTLKVQPAELEDSGVYFCASSQTGPNYGYTFGSGTRLTVV.

The chain couples TRBV29-1 to TRBJ1-1, with a weak D call TRBD1 (6 bases). Trimming cost V 4 bases and J 4 bases, with 10 bases left between them. CDR1 is SQVTM, CDR2 ANQGSEA, per germline. The CDR3 is 12 residues long. CDR3 sequence reads: CSVATGATEAFF. In DNA form, the CDR3 reads TGCAGCGTTGCGACGGGGGCCACTGAAGCTTTCTTT. Together with reference TRBV29-1 and TRBJ1-1, the CDR3 gives the full variable domain: SAVISQKPSRDICQRGTSLTIQCQVDSQVTMMFWYRQQPGQSLTLIATANQGSEATYESGFVIDKFPISRPNLTFSTLTVSNMSPEDSSIYLCSVATGATEAFFGQGTRLTVV.

The chain carries TRBV2 and TRBJ2-7; 8 bases agree with TRBD2. CDR3 length: 14 residues. V lost 8 bases to trimming and J lost 1 base; unmatched junction nucleotides: 7. In germline, CDR1 is SNHLY, CDR2 FYNNEI. In nucleotides, the CDR3 is TGTGCCAGCTGGCTAGCGGGCTCGTCCTACGAGCAGTACTTC. Translation: CASWLAGSSYEQYF.

This clonotype was counted a few times. As DNA, the CDR3 is TGTGCCACCAGTGATTTCGACCCGGGACAGGGTTTCCATGAGCAGTTCTTC. Residues: CATSDFDPGQGFHEQFF. The gene calls are TRBV24-1 and TRBJ2-1; TRBD1 matches at 9 bases. Looked up from germline, CDR1 is KGHDR and CDR2 is SFDVKD. The CDR3 is made up of 17 amino acids. V shed 1 base, J shed 8 bases, and the junction held 11 bases outside the gene matches.

The chain joins TRBV24-1 to TRBJ2-1, with 12 nucleotides matching TRBD2. The trim removed 3 bases at V and 5 bases at J, leaving 4 bases unmatched. Germline CDR1 is KGHDR and CDR2 is SFDVKD. This CDR3 has 16 residues. CDR3 DNA sequence: TGTGCCACCAGTGATCGGACTAGCGGGATAAACAATGAGCAGTTCTTC. It is translated as CATSDRTSGINNEQFF.

The rearrangement uses TRBV20-1 and TRBJ1-2, with D tentatively TRBD1 (6 bases). CDR1 and CDR2 from the germline V gene are DFQATT and SNEGSKA (reference sequence). The CDR3 consists of 13 residues. V was trimmed by 5 bases and J by 4 bases, leaving 14 bases between them. The CDR3 DNA reads as TGCAGTGCTTTCCTAGGACAGACCTATGGCTACACCTTC. This sequence encodes CSAFLGQTYGYTF.

This clonotype was picked up one time. CDR3 region: CASSHPGQNYEQYF. The CDR3, as DNA: TGCGCCAGCAGCCATCCAGGACAGAACTACGAGCAGTACTTC. V usage is TRBV4-1 and J usage is TRBJ2-7; the D gene is possibly TRBD1 (6 bases). The CDR3 has 14 residues. From germline, CDR1 is MGHRA and CDR2 YSYEKL. The ends were cut back, 3 bases at V and 3 bases at J, with 12 bases in the middle.

V usage is TRBV14 and J usage is TRBJ1-1; TRBD1 is a possible D gene (6 bases). The CDR3 runs 16 residues. The germline V gene has CDR1 SGHDN and CDR2 FVKESK. The V gene lost 1 base and the J gene lost 1 base, with 13 bases spanning the gap. The CDR3 region is CASSQVRGVRNTEAFF. CDR3 in DNA: TGTGCCAGCAGCCAAGTCAGGGGCGTCAGGAACACTGAAGCTTTCTTT.

V and J are TRBV18 and TRBJ2-3; 7 bases match TRBD1. Losses at the gene ends were 3 bases for V and 4 bases for J; bases not matched to a gene: 13. CDR1 and CDR2 from the germline V gene are KGHSH and LQKENI. The CDR3 contains 17 residues. CDR3 amino acids: CASSPQITTGSPDTQYF. The CDR3 bases are TGTGCCAGCTCACCCCAAATAACGACAGGGAGCCCAGATACGCAGTATTTT.

The rearrangement uses TRBV20-1 and TRBJ2-3; no definite D call. CDR1 is DFQATT and CDR2 is SNEGSKA in the germline V gene (reference sequence). The V end lost 3 bases, the J end lost 6 bases, and 10 bases lay between the germline ends. CDR3 length: 12 amino acids. This CDR3 is CSASHRLDTQYF. The CDR3 DNA follows: TGCAGTGCTAGTCACCGACTTGATACGCAGTATTTT.

The CDR3 here is CASSQSTELFF. The CDR3, as DNA: TGTGCCAGCAGCCAATCTACTGAGCTGTTTTTT. This sequence joins TRBV3-1 and TRBJ2-2; D remains ambiguous. The CDR3 contains 11 residues. Germline-derived CDR1 and CDR2 are LGHDT and YNNKEL (reference sequence). Trimming removed 2 bases at V and 11 bases at J, with 6 bases between.

The CDR3 DNA is TGTGCCAGCAGCCCCGGGCCTGGCAATGAGCAGTTCTTC. Its translation is CASSPGPGNEQFF. This chain uses TRBV10-3 with TRBJ2-1; no clear D gene. This CDR3 is 13 amino acids long. Germline CDR1 and CDR2: ENHRY and SYGVKD. Trimming removed 10 bases from V and 6 bases from J, with 16 bases in between.

This chain joins TRBV7-2 and TRBJ2-4, with D unresolved. CDR3 length: 13 amino acids. Looked up from germline, CDR1 is SGHTA and CDR2 is FQGNSA. V was trimmed by 5 bases and J by 8 bases, leaving 13 bases between them. CDR3 protein: CASSRNLVHIQYF. In nucleotides, the CDR3 is TGTGCCAGCAGCCGAAACCTAGTGCACATTCAGTACTTC.

The chain recombines TRBV12-3 or TRBV12-4 with TRBJ2-7, with TRBD1 matching over 8 bases. After removal of 7 bases from V and 5 bases from J, the junction contained 13 bases not matched to a gene. The CDR3 is 15 amino acids. The chain's CDR3 is CASTATGGIRDEQYF. CDR3 nucleotides: TGTGCCAGCACCGCAACAGGGGGTATTCGTGACGAGCAGTACTTC.